The present T cell receptor (beta chain) was sequenced within a study of cytomegalovirus exposure and HLA in healthy donors. Generated by immunoSEQ multiplex PCR, the TCRdb table keeps only in-frame clones and is missing some. The sample holds around 60,000 clones, 90% to 95% seen once. Trimming removed 6 bases from V and 8 bases from J; junction bases left unmatched: 8. Germline V lookup: CDR1 SNHLY, CDR2 FYNNEI. CDR3 length: 14 residues. In its sample, this clone was seen once. The antigen is not known. Overall study findings and caveats: Many donors carried some public TCRs, although rarity characterized most TCR sequences.

The source material was PBMCs. The chain couples TRBV2 to TRBJ2-1; 9 bases align to TRBD2. The source of this sequence is a woman between 18 and 30 years old in good health and CMV-seronegative. The CDR3 coding sequence is TGTGCCAGCAGAGGGACTAGCCCTCTGGATGAGCAGTTCTTC. This encodes CASRGTSPLDEQFF.